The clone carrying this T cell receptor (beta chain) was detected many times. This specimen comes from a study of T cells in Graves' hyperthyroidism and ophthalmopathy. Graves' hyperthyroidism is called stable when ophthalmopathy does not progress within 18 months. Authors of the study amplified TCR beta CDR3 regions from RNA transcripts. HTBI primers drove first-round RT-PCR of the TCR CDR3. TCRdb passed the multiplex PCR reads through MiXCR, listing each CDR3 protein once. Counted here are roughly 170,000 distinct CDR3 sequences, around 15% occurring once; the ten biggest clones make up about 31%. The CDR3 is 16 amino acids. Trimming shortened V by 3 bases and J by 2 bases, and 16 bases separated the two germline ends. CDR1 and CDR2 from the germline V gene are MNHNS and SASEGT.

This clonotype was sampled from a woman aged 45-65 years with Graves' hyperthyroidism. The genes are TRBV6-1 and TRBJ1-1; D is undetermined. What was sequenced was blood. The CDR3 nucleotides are TGTGCCAGCAGTGAGGCCAGAATGAGACCCAACACTGAAGCTTTCTTT. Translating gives CASSEARMRPNTEAFF.